This TCR beta chain emerged from a study of Ad26.COV2.S vaccination and SARS-CoV-2 variants. Treatment reported: about 20 received Ad26.COV2.S at low or high dose, single or two shots; roughly five received placebo; per-sample allocation not given. The samples date from day 63 after the first vaccine or placebo injection. CDR1 is LGHDT, CDR2 YNNKEL, per germline (reference sequence). J gave up 3 bases and V 5 bases, and 5 bases lay outside the gene matches. This CDR3 has 15 residues. Assay: immunoSEQ multiplex PCR; the TCRdb copy retains only in-frame clones and omits some. The profile covers a few hundred thousand clones, with less than 95% appearing a single time and more than 3.5% taken by the ten largest.

J is TRBJ2-5 and V is TRBV3-1 (or the pseudogene TRBV3-2); 11 positions match TRBD2. The receptor was isolated from a person aged 18-60 years who received the Ad26.COV2.S COVID-19 vaccine or a placebo. The sample in question was peripheral blood, obtained in a trial of Ad26.COV2.S vaccine versus placebo. The CDR3 reads CASSNGTSGKETQYF. CDR3 sequence (DNA): TGTGCCAGCAGCAATGGGACTAGCGGTAAAGAGACCCAGTACTTC.